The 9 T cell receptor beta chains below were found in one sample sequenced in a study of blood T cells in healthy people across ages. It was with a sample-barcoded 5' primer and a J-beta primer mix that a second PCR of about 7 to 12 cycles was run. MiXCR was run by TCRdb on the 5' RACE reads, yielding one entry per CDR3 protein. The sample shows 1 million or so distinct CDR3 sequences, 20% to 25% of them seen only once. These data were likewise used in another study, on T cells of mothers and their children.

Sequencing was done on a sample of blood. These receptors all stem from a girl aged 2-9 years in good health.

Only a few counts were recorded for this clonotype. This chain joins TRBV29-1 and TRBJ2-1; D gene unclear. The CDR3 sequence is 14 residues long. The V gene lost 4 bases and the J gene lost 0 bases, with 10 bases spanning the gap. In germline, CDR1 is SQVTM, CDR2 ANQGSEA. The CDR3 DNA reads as TGCAGCGTTGCGGGCTTAAGCTCCTACAATGAGCAGTTCTTC. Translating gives CSVAGLSSYNEQFF.

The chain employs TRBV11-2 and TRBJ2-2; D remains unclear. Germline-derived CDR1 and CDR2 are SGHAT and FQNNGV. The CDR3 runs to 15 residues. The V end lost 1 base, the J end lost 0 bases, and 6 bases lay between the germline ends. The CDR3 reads CASSLGDANTGELFF. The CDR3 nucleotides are TGTGCCAGCAGCTTAGGCGACGCGAACACCGGGGAGCTGTTTTTT.

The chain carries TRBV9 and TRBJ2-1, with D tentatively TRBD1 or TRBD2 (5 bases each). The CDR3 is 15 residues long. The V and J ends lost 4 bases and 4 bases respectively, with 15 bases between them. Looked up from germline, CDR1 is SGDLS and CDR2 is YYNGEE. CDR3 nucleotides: TGTGCCAGCAGCCGGGAAGGAGGACAATACAATGAGCAGTTCTTC. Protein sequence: CASSREGGQYNEQFF.

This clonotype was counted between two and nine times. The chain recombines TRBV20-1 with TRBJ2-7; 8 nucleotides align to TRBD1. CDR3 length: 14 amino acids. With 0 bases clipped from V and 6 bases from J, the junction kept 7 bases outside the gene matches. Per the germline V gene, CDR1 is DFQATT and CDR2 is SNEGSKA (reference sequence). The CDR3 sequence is CSARDPARGREQYF. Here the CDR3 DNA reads TGCAGTGCTAGAGACCCTGCCAGGGGGCGCGAGCAGTACTTC.

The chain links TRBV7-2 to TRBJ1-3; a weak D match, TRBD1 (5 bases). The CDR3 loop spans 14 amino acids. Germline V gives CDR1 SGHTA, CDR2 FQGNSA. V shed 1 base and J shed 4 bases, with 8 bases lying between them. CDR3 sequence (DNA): TGTGCCAGCAGCTTAGGGACACAGGGAAACACCATATATTTT. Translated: CASSLGTQGNTIYF.

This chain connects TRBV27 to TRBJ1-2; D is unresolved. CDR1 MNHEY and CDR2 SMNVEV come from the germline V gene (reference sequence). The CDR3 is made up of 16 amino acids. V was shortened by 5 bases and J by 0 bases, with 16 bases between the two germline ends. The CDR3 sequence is CASSPNRADTNYGYTF. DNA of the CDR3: TGTGCCAGCAGTCCCAACCGGGCAGATACTAACTATGGCTACACCTTC.

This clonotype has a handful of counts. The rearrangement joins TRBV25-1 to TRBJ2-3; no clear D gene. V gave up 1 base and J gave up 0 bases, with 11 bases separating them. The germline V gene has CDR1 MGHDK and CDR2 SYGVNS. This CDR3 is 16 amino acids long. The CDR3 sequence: CASSESVGGSTDTQYF. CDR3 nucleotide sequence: TGTGCCAGCAGTGAATCGGTGGGCGGAAGCACAGATACGCAGTATTTT.

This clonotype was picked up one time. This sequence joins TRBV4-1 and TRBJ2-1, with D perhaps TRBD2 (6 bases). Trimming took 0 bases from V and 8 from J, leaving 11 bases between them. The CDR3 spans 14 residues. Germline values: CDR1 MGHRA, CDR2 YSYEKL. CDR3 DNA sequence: TGCGCCAGCAGCCAAGATCGGAGGGGCCATGAGCAGTTCTTC. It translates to CASSQDRRGHEQFF.

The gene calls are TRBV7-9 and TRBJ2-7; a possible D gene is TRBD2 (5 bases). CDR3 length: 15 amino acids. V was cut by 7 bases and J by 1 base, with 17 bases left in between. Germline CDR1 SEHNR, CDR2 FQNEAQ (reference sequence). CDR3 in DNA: TGTGCCAGCACCCGGGGTAAAGAGCCTTCCTACGAGCAGTACTTC. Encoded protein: CASTRGKEPSYEQYF.